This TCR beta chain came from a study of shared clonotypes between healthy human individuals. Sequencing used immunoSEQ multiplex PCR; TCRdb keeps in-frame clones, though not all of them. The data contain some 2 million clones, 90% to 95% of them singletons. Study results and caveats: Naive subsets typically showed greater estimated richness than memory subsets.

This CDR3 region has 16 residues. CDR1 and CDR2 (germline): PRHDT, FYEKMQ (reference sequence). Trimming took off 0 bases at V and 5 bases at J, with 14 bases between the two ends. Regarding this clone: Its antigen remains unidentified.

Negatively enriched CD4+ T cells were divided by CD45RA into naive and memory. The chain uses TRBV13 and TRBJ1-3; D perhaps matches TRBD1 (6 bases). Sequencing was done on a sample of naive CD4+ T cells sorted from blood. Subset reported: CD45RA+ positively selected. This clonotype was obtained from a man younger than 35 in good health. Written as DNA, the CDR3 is TGTGCCAGCAGCTTAGGTGCCTTAGGACAGAGAAACACCATATATTTT. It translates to CASSLGALGQRNTIYF.